Listed here are 7 T cell receptor beta chains from one sample, sequenced in a study of Graves' ophthalmopathy and Graves' hyperthyroidism. The authors amplified TCR beta CDR3 regions from RNA transcripts. Investigators did first-round RT-PCR with HTBI primers, then second-round multiplex PCR. TCRdb redid the calling of the multiplex PCR reads with MiXCR, one entry per CDR3 protein. This table holds about 600,000 distinct CDR3 sequences, approximately 35% found once. Input material: peripheral blood or thyroid tissue (not recorded which). The receptors shown here come from an adult man with Graves' hyperthyroidism.

The V call is TRBV20-1, the J call TRBJ2-2; D is ambiguous. The CDR3 runs to 12 residues. Germline V CDR1 and CDR2: DFQATT, SNEGSKA (reference sequence). Trimming shortened V by 5 bases and J by 6 bases, and 10 bases separated the two germline ends. CDR3: CSARGRAGELFF. DNA of the CDR3: TGCAGTGCTCGAGGACGGGCCGGGGAGCTGTTTTTT.

The J gene is TRBJ1-2, the V gene TRBV10-3; D gene unclear. CDR1 is ENHRY and CDR2 is SYGVKD in the germline V gene. The CDR3 runs 16 residues. V was cut by 5 bases and J by 4 bases, with 20 bases left in between. CDR3 protein: CAISYSIPETPYGYTF. In DNA form, the CDR3 reads TGTGCCATCAGTTACTCGATCCCCGAAACACCCTATGGCTACACCTTC.

To note about this clonotype: This is likely a read error, given that the CDR3 carries no conserved phenylalanine or tryptophan at its end. The J gene is TRBJ1-1, the V gene TRBV14; D is uncertain. Germline CDR1 is SGHDN and CDR2 is FVKESK. Trimming left V 0 bases short and J 10 bases short, with 12 bases between. The CDR3 consists of 13 residues. The CDR3 DNA follows: TGTGCCAGCAGCCAAGAGCCGGGAGGAAGAGCTTTCTCT. Translating it yields CASSQEPGGRAFS.

The chain employs TRBV7-9 and TRBJ1-5, with TRBD1 matching over 8 bases. V was pared by 5 bases and J by 0 bases, with 12 bases of the junction left unmatched. Germline lookup yields CDR1 SEHNR and CDR2 FQNEAQ (reference sequence). The CDR3 runs to 18 residues. CDR3 nucleotides: TGTGCCAGCAGCCCTGACAGGGGCTGGGGTTATAGCAATCAGCCCCAGCATTTT. Translating gives CASSPDRGWGYSNQPQHF.

This clonotype was observed a single time. A much more abundant neighbour one base away suggests this may be a read error. Here the CDR3 DNA reads TGTGCCAGCAGCTCCCATGGTGAAAAACTGCTTTTT. As protein: CASSSHGEKLLF. The chain carries TRBV7-8 and TRBJ1-4; D is unclear. Germline loops: CDR1 SGHVS, CDR2 FQNEAQ. The CDR3 sequence is 12 residues long.

This clonotype appeared many times. The genes are TRBV7-9 and TRBJ2-5, with D perhaps matching TRBD1 (6 bases). The germline gives CDR1 SEHNR, CDR2 FQNEAQ (reference sequence). The CDR3 extends over 16 amino acids. The V and J ends lost 5 bases and 4 bases respectively, with 20 bases between them. The CDR3 spells CASSPRWVGRGETQYF. Here the CDR3 DNA reads TGTGCCAGCAGCCCTCGATGGGTAGGCAGGGGAGAGACCCAGTACTTC.

The V call is TRBV13, the J call TRBJ1-2; no firm D call. This CDR3 is 14 amino acids long. Germline loops: CDR1 PRHDT, CDR2 FYEKMQ (reference sequence). V was shortened by 0 bases and J by 10 bases, with 15 bases between the two germline ends. The CDR3 DNA is TGTGCCAGCAGCTTAGGGGCAGGCCGGGTTTACTACACCTTC. The encoded protein is CASSLGAGRVYYTF.